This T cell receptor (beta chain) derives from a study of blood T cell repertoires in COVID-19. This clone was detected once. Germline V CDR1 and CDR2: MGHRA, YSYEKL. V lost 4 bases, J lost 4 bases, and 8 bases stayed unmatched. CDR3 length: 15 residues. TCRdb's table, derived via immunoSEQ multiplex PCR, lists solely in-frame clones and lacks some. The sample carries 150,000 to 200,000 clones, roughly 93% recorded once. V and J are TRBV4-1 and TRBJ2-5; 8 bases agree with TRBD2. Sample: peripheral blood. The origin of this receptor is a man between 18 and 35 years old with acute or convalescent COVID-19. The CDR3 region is CASSLAGTRLETQYF. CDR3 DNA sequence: TGCGCCAGCAGCCTCGCCGGGACTAGACTAGAGACCCAGTACTTC.